The subject of this entry is one TCR beta chain. Its target is not known. There are 13 residues in the CDR3. CDR1 MDHEN and CDR2 SYDVKM come from the germline V gene. Trimming stripped 5 bases from V and 6 bases from J, with 10 bases between. Every patient was untreated before thyroid surgery. The sample is drawn from a study of metastatic and nonmetastatic thyroid tumors. Overall study context: The authors compared repertoires across blood and tumor or nodule tissue from malignant and benign thyroid patients.

Study-wide results and caveats: It was reported that TCR beta diversity was significantly higher in malignant thyroid tumors than benign nodules, in blood and tumor.

Through MiXCR, TCRdb re-clonotyped the PCR reads. Among about 20,000 clones listed, 24% were seen once. The chain uses TRBV28 and TRBJ1-4, with D unresolved. This receptor was taken from a female donor with papillary thyroid cancer or a benign thyroid nodule (not recorded which). Some clones in this sample may be carry-over from other donors' samples. Sequenced input: tumor tissue. CDR3 in DNA: TGTGCCAGCAGTCTGGACGGAGATGAAAAACTGTTTTTT. Residues: CASSLDGDEKLFF.